What follows describes a single T cell receptor (beta chain). This sample was included in a study of blood T cell repertoires in COVID-19. Overall study: PBMCs, B-cell-depleted T cells, or T cells provided the cDNA or gDNA that made up the material.

CDR1 is SGHRS, CDR2 YFSETQ, per germline. CDR3 size: 12 residues. After removal of 4 bases from V and 5 bases from J, the junction contained 2 bases not matched to a gene. Only in-frame clones appear in the TCRdb table, and some are missing; sequencing was by immunoSEQ multiplex PCR. The data contain some 82,000 clones, roughly 79% of them singletons. This chain links TRBV5-1 with TRBJ2-7; 8 positions agree with TRBD1. Material: peripheral blood. The sequence derives from a man older than 75 with acute or convalescent COVID-19. Here the CDR3 reads CASSQDRDEQYF. The CDR3 DNA follows: TGCGCCAGCAGCCAGGACAGGGACGAGCAGTACTTC.